This T cell receptor beta chain was identified during a study of blood T cell repertoires in COVID-19 (dated by TCRdb to the early 2020s). For context, the study as a whole: The collaborator samples originated in the United States, Italy and Spain and spanned the acute and convalescent phases of COVID-19. The material from the prospective study consisted of cDNA or gDNA derived from T cells, B-cell-depleted T cells, or PBMCs. The dataset comprised deeply sampled blood TCRbeta repertoires from subjects exposed to, actively infected with, or recovered from COVID-19. A freely available public database, intended as a resource for researchers studying the immune response to SARS-CoV-2, is where the repertoires were released. The samples were drawn from two sources: the first 160 participants of the ongoing ImmuneRACE study, and 1,200 or so subjects contributed by 6 global collaborators. The sample metadata nearly always contained a de-identified subject ID, COVID-19 status, age in years and sex. HLA class I and class II types, where available, came from metadata supplied by the sample provider rather than from assay-based typing.

The collaborating institutions used their own protocols to collect whole blood in K2EDTA tubes. For TCRbeta analysis, collaborators shipped samples as frozen whole blood, isolated PBMCs, or DNA extracted from either of those sample types. Of note for this clone: The antigen it recognizes is unknown. No per-base quality is available; no much larger clone lies one base away.

Findings and caveats that apply to the study as a whole: How much clinical and demographic metadata was included differed by source and by participant, and the metadata was provided uncurated.

TCRbeta CDR3 regions were amplified from genomic DNA by means of the immunoSEQ Assay, a bias-controlled multiplex PCR. The source study handled its data this way. Within the assay, amplification of reference gene primers was used to estimate how many nucleated cells each sample contained. To quantify the absolute abundance of each unique TCRbeta CDR3 rearrangement, sequence reads were collapsed and filtered. For each sample, productive Simpson clonality was calculated as the square root of Simpson's diversity index across productive rearrangements. Entries here come from immuneACCESS through TCRdb and include only in-frame sequences with V and J called. Some clones fail to appear in such tables; in the studies checked, an unresolved V gene covers under half of the shortfall, and the cause of the remainder is unknown. Clonal size and the V and J genes are those of that table, whereas D and trimming came from the DNA. This sample gives some 120,000 clones in total; roughly 91% of them show up just once. Of the sample, 1.5% to 1.7% is held by the ten largest clones.

The receptor's source is a human donor in a cohort sampled during active COVID-19. The sample consisted of peripheral blood.

The CDR3 amino acid sequence is: CSASRDIQYF. The DNA reads as follows: TGCAGTGCTAGTCGTGACATTCAGTACTTC. The rearranged segments are TRBV20-1 and TRBJ2-4; the D gene is unclear. The CDR3 measures 10 amino acids from cysteine to phenylalanine. Left in the record is the CDR3 DNA by itself, 30 bases read in frame from the first base. Per the germline V gene (reference sequence), DFQATT is the CDR1 and SNEGSKA is the CDR2. The trim is 3 bases for V and 8 bases for J, with a gap of 5 bases between the germline ends.